This T cell receptor beta chain derives from a study of tumor-infiltrating lymphocytes in localized non-small cell lung cancer (dated by TCRdb to about 2021). About the investigation overall: The cohort included patients whose samples were collected after neoadjuvant chemotherapy, as well as both smokers and never-smokers and several histologies. Resected tumor tissue and uninvolved lung tissue described as non-adjacent to the tumor were contributed by each patient, with both tissues obtained from the same patient. TCR sequencing was one of several integrated assays, alongside flow cytometry, multiplex immunofluorescence, RNA-seq, exome sequencing and proteomics, applied to the same patients. In total, the ICON cohort was made up of some 160 surgical patients who had localized non-small cell lung cancer and whose tumors were resected. A total of about 59 patients were part of the paired comparison of immunoSEQ T-cell fraction between tumor and uninvolved lung. The investigation overall reported the following: TCR-derived T-cell fraction did not differ between the flow cytometry-defined immunotypes IM1 (good prognosis) and IM2 (poor prognosis). Higher T cell infiltration in tumors than in uninvolved lung tissue was supported by TCRbeta sequencing, consistent with immunofluorescence CD3 counts. Because assay coverage varied across patients depending on available tissue quantity, TCR sequencing was performed for only a subset of the cohort. Different pieces of the same tissue were used for different assays, so technical variation could not be separated from intratumor heterogeneity. Recurrence-free survival showed no association with tumor T-cell fraction measured by TCR sequencing (p = 0.61).

From cysteine to phenylalanine, the CDR3 is 17 amino acids long. The only DNA kept is the CDR3, 51 bases in frame from the first base. V is shortened by 2 bases, J by 0 bases, and the region joining them spans 12 bases. CDR1 and CDR2, per the germline V gene (reference sequence), are SGHKS and YYEKEE. Of note for this clone: Its recognized antigen is unknown. Base qualities are not at hand, and no much larger clone is one base apart.

The T-cell fraction in tumor and uninvolved lung tissue was obtained from TCR sequencing using the immunoSEQ assay. As for the authors' bioinformatics: For survival analysis, patients were split into high (upper tertile) and low (lower two tertiles) T-cell fraction groups and compared by log-rank test. A signed-rank test was used to test differences in T-cell fraction between paired tumor and uninvolved lung samples. TCRdb took over this immuneACCESS table, retaining in-frame rearrangements with V and J assigned. Such tables are incomplete; in checked studies, under half of the missing clones stem from an unresolved V gene, and the remainder is unexplained. That table furnishes V, J and clone size, whereas the DNA furnished D and trimming. For this sample there are about 16,000 clones; approximately 68% appear just once. Of the sample, approximately 6.5% is held by the ten largest clones. The first patient joined ICON in the first half of 2016, and enrollment wrapped up when the last patient was enrolled in late 2018. From a subcohort of about 80 patients, fresh tumor and matched uninvolved tissue were collected for in-depth immune analyses, including TCR sequencing. DNA for TCR sequencing was isolated from bulk tissue, and no cell sorting was done.

The TCR comes from a human donor with non-small cell lung cancer. Recombination linked TRBV5-5 to TRBJ2-6; the D gene remains uncertain. Sample: lung tumor tissue. The CDR3 sequence is CASSFRRSDSGANVLTF. The DNA sequence is as follows: TGTGCCAGCAGCTTTCGACGGAGTGACTCTGGGGCCAACGTCCTGACTTTC. With all but the CDR3 taken from the reference TRBV5-5 and TRBJ2-6 genes, the full variable domain is: DAGVTQSPTHLIKTRGQQVTLRCSPISGHKSVSWYQQVLGQGPQFIFQYYEKEERGRGNFPDRFSARQFPNYSSELNVNALLLGDSALYLCASSFRRSDSGANVLTFGAGSRLTVL.